Listed here are 16 T cell receptor beta chains from one sample, sequenced in a study of T cells in Graves' hyperthyroidism and ophthalmopathy. Amplified regions were TCR beta CDR3 sequences from RNA transcripts. The study used the HTBI primer set for a first-round RT-PCR of the TCR CDR3. TCRdb fed the multiplex PCR reads into MiXCR, producing one record per CDR3 protein. This table has more than 550,000 distinct CDR3 sequences, over 15% appearing once. The specimen was blood. These receptors were obtained from a woman aged 50 to 60 with Graves' hyperthyroidism that later progressed to Graves' ophthalmopathy.

This clonotype has more than one count but fewer than ten. The junction does not match germline at one end; this may be a read error. The chain carries TRBV20-1 and TRBJ2-1, with no clear D. This CDR3 has 15 residues. In germline, CDR1 is DFQATT, CDR2 SNEGSKA (reference sequence). CDR3: CSARDGSGSYNEQFF. In DNA form, the CDR3 reads TGCAGTGCTCGAGACGGGTCCGGCTCCTACAATGAGCAGTTCTTC.

This chain uses TRBV20-1 with TRBJ1-2; D is unresolved. Trimming shortened V by 5 bases and J by 0 bases, and 22 bases separated the two germline ends. This CDR3 spans 17 amino acids. Germline loops: CDR1 DFQATT, CDR2 SNEGSKA (reference sequence). Here the CDR3 DNA reads TGCAGTGCTCGAACGCAACTCAACCTAGGGACTAACTATGGCTACACCTTC. Translated, it gives CSARTQLNLGTNYGYTF.

This clonotype was seen ten or more times. This sequence joins TRBV28 and TRBJ2-5; D is possibly TRBD2 (7 bases). Looked up from germline, CDR1 is MDHEN and CDR2 is SYDVKM. This CDR3 has 15 residues. The V end lost 5 bases, the J end lost 5 bases, and 18 bases lay between the germline ends. The CDR3 here is CASSSWAGAGETQYF. DNA of the CDR3: TGTGCCAGCAGTAGTTGGGCGGGGGCCGGGGAGACCCAGTACTTC.

Here the CDR3 DNA reads TGCGCCAGCAGCCTACTCCCTTACGAGCAGTACTTC. Translating it yields CASSLLPYEQYF. The V call is TRBV5-1, the J call TRBJ2-7; no clear D gene. V was cut by 4 bases and J by 4 bases, with 9 bases left in between. Germline CDR1 is SGHRS and CDR2 is YFSETQ. The CDR3 runs 12 residues.

This clonotype was observed at least ten times. The chain employs TRBV15 and TRBJ2-7; D gene ambiguous. The CDR3 totals 12 residues. Trimming stripped 3 bases from V and 1 base from J, with 4 bases between. The germline V gene has CDR1 LNHNV and CDR2 YYDKDF (reference sequence). DNA of the CDR3: TGTGCCACCAGCAGGGATTCCTACGAGCAGTACTTC. Protein: CATSRDSYEQYF.

The rearrangement links TRBV10-1 to TRBJ2-2; the match to TRBD2 covers 7 bases. Germline V gene data show CDR1 as WNHNN and CDR2 as SYGVQD (reference sequence). After removal of 4 bases from V and 1 base from J, the junction contained 12 bases not matched to a gene. The CDR3 is 18 amino acids. The CDR3 is CASSAPLGLGVNTGELFF. CDR3 in DNA: TGCGCCAGCAGTGCTCCGTTAGGACTAGGGGTGAACACCGGGGAGCTGTTTTTT.

This clonotype was seen more than once but under ten times. The chain recombines TRBV19 with TRBJ1-5; 9 bases map to TRBD1. Germline lookup yields CDR1 LNHDA and CDR2 SQIVND (reference sequence). The ends lost 2 bases at V and 7 bases at J; junction bases unmatched: 12. This CDR3 region has 17 residues. The CDR3 DNA is TGTGCCAGTAGTATAAACGGGGACAGGGAATTCGAGCAGCCCCAGCATTTT. Its translation: CASSINGDREFEQPQHF. The full variable domain, rest sourced from reference TRBV19 and TRBJ1-5, is DGGITQSPKYLFRKEGQNVTLSCEQNLNHDAMYWYRQDPGQGLRLIYYSQIVNDFQKGDIAEGYSVSREKKESFPLTVTSAQKNPTAFYLCASSINGDREFEQPQHFGDGTRLSIL.

The chain combines TRBV9 with TRBJ1-1; no clear D gene. This CDR3 has 12 residues. The V gene's germline CDR1 is SGDLS and CDR2 YYNGEE. V was trimmed by 3 bases and J by 3 bases, leaving 6 bases between them. The DNA for the CDR3 is TGTGCCAGCAGCGCATTGGACACTGAAGCTTTCTTT. This codes for CASSALDTEAFF.

The V and J genes are TRBV5-8 and TRBJ1-2; a possible D gene is TRBD1 (5 bases). The germline V gene has CDR1 SGHTS and CDR2 YDEGEE. The CDR3 sequence is 13 residues long. The V and J ends lost 6 bases and 3 bases respectively, with 12 bases between them. The CDR3 here is CASKSGPDYGYTF. Here the CDR3 DNA reads TGTGCCAGCAAATCGGGACCGGACTATGGCTACACCTTC.

The gene calls are TRBV19 and TRBJ1-2, with TRBD1 matching 7 bases. CDR1 is LNHDA, CDR2 SQIVND, per germline (reference sequence). The CDR3 contains 14 residues. V gave up 9 bases and J gave up 5 bases; unmatched junction bases: 12. The CDR3: CASKQTGMLYGYTF. The CDR3 nucleotides are TGTGCCAGCAAGCAGACAGGGATGCTTTATGGCTACACCTTC.

This clonotype was observed at least ten times. The chain joins TRBV3-1 to TRBJ2-1, with D hard to call. The V end lost 8 bases, the J end lost 10 bases, and 18 bases lay between the germline ends. From germline, CDR1 is LGHDT and CDR2 YNNKEL (reference sequence). This CDR3 comprises 13 residues. CDR3 sequence: CASGSNSAKEQFF. For the CDR3, the DNA is TGTGCCAGCGGGTCTAATTCAGCTAAGGAGCAGTTCTTC.

Many counts were recorded for this clonotype. The rearrangement joins TRBV18 to TRBJ1-2; no definite D call. This CDR3 has 15 amino acids. V was shortened by 0 bases and J by 0 bases, with 8 bases between the two germline ends. Per germline, CDR1 KGHSH and CDR2 LQKENI. CDR3 coding DNA: TGTGCCAGCTCACCACCGCCAGCTCCTAACTATGGCTACACCTTC. Amino acids: CASSPPPAPNYGYTF.

V usage is TRBV9 and J usage is TRBJ2-5, with TRBD2 identical over 9 bases. Germline V lookup: CDR1 SGDLS, CDR2 YYNGEE. Trimming cost V 0 bases and J 3 bases; bases outside gene matches: 3. The CDR3 covers 15 residues. DNA of the CDR3: TGTGCCAGCAGCGTAGGGGCTAGCGGGGAAGAGACCCAGTACTTC. Translation gives CASSVGASGEETQYF.

This clonotype occurred many times. This sequence joins TRBV20-1 and TRBJ2-7, with D tentatively TRBD2 (6 bases). V was shortened by 0 bases and J by 2 bases, with 17 bases between the two germline ends. Germline lookup yields CDR1 DFQATT and CDR2 SNEGSKA (reference sequence). The CDR3 has 16 residues. CDR3 protein: CSARDRAGGDPYEQYF. The CDR3 bases are TGCAGTGCTAGAGATCGGGCAGGAGGGGACCCCTACGAGCAGTACTTC.

This clonotype occurred many times. The rearrangement links TRBV6-1 to TRBJ2-5, with D possibly TRBD2 on 5 matching bases. The CDR3 length is 17 residues. The germline V gene encodes CDR1 MNHNS and CDR2 SASEGT. The V end lost 5 bases, the J end lost 3 bases, and 22 bases lay between the germline ends. CDR3: CASSSLRKLAIKETQYF. The CDR3 nucleotides read TGTGCCAGCAGTTCTCTAAGGAAGCTAGCAATCAAAGAGACCCAGTACTTC.

This clonotype was observed at least ten times. The chain is built from TRBV7-9 and TRBJ1-1; TRBD1 matches 9 bases. V shed 4 bases, J shed 5 bases, and the junction held 5 bases outside the gene matches. CDR1 and CDR2 (germline): SEHNR, FQNEAQ (reference sequence). This CDR3 comprises 14 residues. As DNA, the CDR3 is TGTGCCAGCAGCTCATCGGGGACAGGGACTGAAGCTTTCTTT. This translates into CASSSSGTGTEAFF.